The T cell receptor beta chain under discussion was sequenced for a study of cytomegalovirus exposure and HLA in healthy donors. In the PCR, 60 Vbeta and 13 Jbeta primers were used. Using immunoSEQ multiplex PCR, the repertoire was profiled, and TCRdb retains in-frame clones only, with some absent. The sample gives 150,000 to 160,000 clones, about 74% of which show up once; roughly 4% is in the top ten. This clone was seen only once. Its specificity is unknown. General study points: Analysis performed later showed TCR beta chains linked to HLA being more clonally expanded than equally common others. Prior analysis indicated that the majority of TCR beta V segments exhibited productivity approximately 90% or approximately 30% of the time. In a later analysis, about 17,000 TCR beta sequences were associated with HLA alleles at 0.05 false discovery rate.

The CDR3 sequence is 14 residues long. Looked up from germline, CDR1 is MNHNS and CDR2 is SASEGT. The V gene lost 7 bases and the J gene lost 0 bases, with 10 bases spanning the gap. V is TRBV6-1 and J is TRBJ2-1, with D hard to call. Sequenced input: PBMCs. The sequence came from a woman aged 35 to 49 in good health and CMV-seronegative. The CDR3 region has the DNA TGTGCCAGCAAGGAGCGTAGCTCCTACAATGAGCAGTTCTTC. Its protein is CASKERSSYNEQFF.